The sequence of this T cell receptor (beta chain) was determined in a study of human T cells and chemical hapten exposure. The germline V gene has CDR1 MNHNY and CDR2 SVGAGI (reference sequence). Trimming took off 5 bases at V and 2 bases at J, with 16 bases between the two ends. This CDR3 has 15 residues. Time point described: patch test 2, 6 weeks after DPC sensitization. Treatment given: therapeutic diphenylcyclopropenone sensitization with weekly scalp DPC. Alopecia patients, 18 to 70 years old and DPC-suitable, served as donors. Per the study methods: Counting gave a median of approximately 97,000 TCRs per sample, with values ranging from 23,224 to 690,600. TCRdb reanalysed the RACE reads using MiXCR and keeps one entry per CDR3 protein. TCRdb's processing, not the authors', yielded these V and J calls. The sample holds more than 75,000 distinct CDR3 sequences, 9.3% seen once.

The sample here was whole blood, taken in connection with sensitization to the hapten diphenylcyclopropenone (DPC). This TCR derives from a woman between 40 and 50 years old with alopecia areata. Some clones in this sample may be carry-over from other donors' samples. The rearrangement joins TRBV6-6 to TRBJ2-7; D is unresolved. For the CDR3, the DNA is TGTGCCAGCAGTCCCACCCCGGCGAGAACCTACGAGCAGTACTTC. Amino acid sequence: CASSPTPARTYEQYF.